Following are 21 T cell receptor beta chains from one sample sequenced in a study of blood T cell repertoires in COVID-19. Libraries were prepared by immunoSEQ multiplex PCR; TCRdb keeps only in-frame clonotypes and omits some of them. The top ten hold about 15% of the sample, which has about 200,000 clones, about 77% seen once. Sequenced input: PBMCs or T cells enriched from blood (not recorded which). These receptors all come from a woman between 50 and 59 years old with acute COVID-19.

As concerns this clone: This sample also contains other DNA sequences that code for the same CDR3. The V call is TRBV6-5, the J call TRBJ1-3; a possible D gene is TRBD1 (6 bases). The CDR3 sequence is 15 residues long. Trimming took off 5 bases at V and 0 bases at J, with 11 bases between the two ends. From germline, CDR1 is MNHEY and CDR2 SVGAGI. CDR3 coding DNA: TGTGCCAGCAGTAGGGGACAAAGCTCTGGAAACACCATATATTTT. Its protein is CASSRGQSSGNTIYF.

There are a few counts of this clone. The chain links TRBV9 to TRBJ2-1; 10 bases map to TRBD2. The CDR3 has 16 residues. Losses at the gene ends were 0 bases for V and 5 bases for J; bases not matched to a gene: 5. CDR1 is SGDLS, CDR2 YYNGEE, per germline. The CDR3 loop reads CASSVVTSGAHNEQFF. The DNA for the CDR3 is TGTGCCAGCAGCGTAGTTACTAGCGGGGCCCACAATGAGCAGTTCTTC.

This clone showed up just a few times. The chain carries TRBV28 and TRBJ1-5; the D gene is possibly TRBD1 (5 bases). In germline, CDR1 is MDHEN, CDR2 SYDVKM. V dropped 5 bases and J dropped 2 bases, with 7 bases sitting between them. The CDR3 length is 13 residues. The CDR3 DNA reads as TGTGCCAGCAGTCAGGGTGGCAATCAGCCCCAGCATTTT. As protein: CASSQGGNQPQHF.

The V call is TRBV7-8, the J call TRBJ1-1, with 7 bases aligning to TRBD1. The trim removed 5 bases at V and 1 base at J, leaving 7 bases unmatched. The CDR3 has 15 residues. Germline CDR1 is SGHVS and CDR2 is FQNEAQ. The CDR3 is CASSAVQGWNTEAFF. CDR3 nucleotide sequence: TGTGCCAGCAGCGCCGTACAGGGGTGGAACACTGAAGCTTTCTTT.

V and J are TRBV6-1 and TRBJ2-5; D is ambiguous. From germline, CDR1 is MNHNS and CDR2 SASEGT. This CDR3 is built from 12 residues. Trimming shortened V by 3 bases and J by 4 bases, and 6 bases separated the two germline ends. CDR3 loop: CASSDLGETQYF. CDR3 in DNA: TGTGCCAGCAGTGATCTCGGAGAGACCCAGTACTTC.

This clone was detected a few times. J is TRBJ2-5 and V is TRBV5-1, with D possibly matching TRBD2 (6 bases). The CDR3 consists of 12 residues. CDR1 is SGHRS and CDR2 is YFSETQ in the germline V gene. Trimming shortened V by 5 bases and J by 5 bases, and 10 bases separated the two germline ends. CDR3 nucleotide sequence: TGCGCCAGCAGGATGGAGGGGGAGACCCAGTACTTC. Residues: CASRMEGETQYF.

The chain joins TRBV3-1 (or the pseudogene TRBV3-2) to TRBJ2-7; possibly TRBD1 for D (6 bases). Germline CDR1 is LGHDT and CDR2 is YNNKEL (reference sequence). This CDR3 has 13 amino acids. V was pared by 4 bases and J by 7 bases, with 14 bases between. CDR3: CASSPGELGEQYV. CDR3 sequence (DNA): TGTGCCAGCAGCCCAGGGGAGTTGGGTGAGCAGTACGTC.

V is TRBV7-6 and J is TRBJ1-4; D perhaps matches TRBD1 (5 bases). V lost 5 bases to trimming and J lost 0 bases, with 10 bases between them. The CDR3 sequence is 15 residues long. In germline, CDR1 is SGHVS, CDR2 FNYEAQ. This CDR3 reads CASSPQGATNEKLFF. The CDR3 DNA reads as TGTGCCAGCAGCCCTCAGGGTGCAACTAATGAAAAACTGTTTTTT.

This clone was counted a single time. This chain connects TRBV7-9 to TRBJ2-2; tentative D call: TRBD2 (6 bases). There are 17 residues in the CDR3. V lost 8 bases and J lost 5, with 24 bases in between. CDR1 and CDR2 from the germline V gene are SEHNR and FQNEAQ (reference sequence). The chain's CDR3 is CASPPEGGEGQTGELFF. The CDR3 DNA is TGTGCCAGCCCCCCTGAGGGAGGAGAAGGTCAAACCGGGGAGCTGTTTTTT.

This clone was recorded once. The chain carries TRBV27 and TRBJ1-2, with 9 bases fitting TRBD1. With 6 bases clipped from V and 4 bases from J, the junction kept 3 bases outside the gene matches. CDR3 length equals 13 residues. The germline V gene has CDR1 MNHEY and CDR2 SMNVEV (reference sequence). The chain's CDR3 is CASSGQGFYGYTF. The CDR3 nucleotides are TGTGCCAGCAGCGGACAGGGGTTCTATGGCTACACCTTC.

This clone was recorded a few times. V usage is TRBV2 and J usage is TRBJ1-6, with D unclear. CDR3 length: 15 residues. V was pared by 6 bases and J by 0 bases, with 9 bases between. The germline V gene has CDR1 SNHLY and CDR2 FYNNEI. DNA for the CDR3: TGTGCCAGCAGACTCACGAGCTCCTATAATTCACCCCTCCACTTT. It codes for CASRLTSSYNSPLHF.

This chain links TRBV6-4 with TRBJ2-7, with TRBD2 matching 7 bases. Unmatched junction bases numbered 6, after V lost 6 bases and J lost 4 bases. The CDR3 contains 13 residues. Germline CDR1 reads MRHNA; CDR2 reads SNTAGT. Written as DNA, the CDR3 is TGTGCCAGCAGGGAACCCGGGGGGTACGAGCAGTACGTC. Its protein is CASREPGGYEQYV.

The J gene is TRBJ1-3, the V gene TRBV18; D is unclear. Germline loops: CDR1 KGHSH, CDR2 LQKENI. V was shortened by 3 bases and J by 0 bases, with 15 bases between the two germline ends. This CDR3 has 17 amino acids. CDR3 in amino acids: CASSPYRDIDSGNTIYF. As DNA, the CDR3 is TGTGCCAGCTCACCTTACCGAGACATAGACTCTGGAAACACCATATATTTT.

V gene TRBV7-9 combines with J gene TRBJ1-1, with 7 bases fitting TRBD1. Losses at the gene ends were 5 bases for V and 1 base for J; bases not matched to a gene: 7. Germline-derived CDR1 and CDR2 are SEHNR and FQNEAQ (reference sequence). This CDR3 is 15 amino acids long. The CDR3 nucleotides are TGTGCCAGCAGCATAAAGGGGACAGAGAACACTGAAGCTTTCTTT. It translates to CASSIKGTENTEAFF. Drawing the rest from reference TRBV7-9 and TRBJ1-1, the complete variable domain is DTGVSQNPRHKITKRGQNVTFRCDPISEHNRLYWYRQTLGQGPEFLTYFQNEAQLEKSRLLSDRFSAERPKGSFSTLEIQRTEQGDSAMYLCASSIKGTENTEAFFGQGTRLTVV.

The rearrangement uses TRBV3-1 (or the pseudogene TRBV3-2) and TRBJ1-6; D is ambiguous. The CDR3 runs 16 residues. Between the trimmed V and J ends, which lost 0 bases and 8 bases, there was a span of 14 bases. Germline V gives CDR1 LGHDT, CDR2 YNNKEL (reference sequence). This CDR3 is CASSQDFMYSHSPLHF. CDR3 nucleotides: TGTGCCAGCAGCCAAGATTTTATGTATAGCCATTCACCCCTCCACTTT.

This chain connects TRBV2 to TRBJ2-5; the match to TRBD1 covers 10 bases. V lost 6 bases, J lost 4 bases, and 8 bases stayed unmatched. Germline CDR1 SNHLY, CDR2 FYNNEI. This CDR3 has 15 amino acids. In DNA, the CDR3 is TGTGCCAGCAGCGCCGGGACAGGGGTAAGAGAGACCCAGTACTTC. This sequence encodes CASSAGTGVRETQYF. The full variable domain, with the rest looked up from reference TRBV2 and TRBJ2-5, is EPEVTQTPSHQVTQMGQEVILRCVPISNHLYFYWYRQILGQKVEFLVSFYNNEISEKSEIFDDQFSVERPDGSNFTLKIRSTKLEDSAMYFCASSAGTGVRETQYFGPGTRLLVL.

The genes are TRBV6-5 and TRBJ2-2; D is ambiguous. The V and J ends lost 4 bases and 4 bases respectively, with 7 bases between them. The CDR3 has 13 amino acids. CDR1 and CDR2 from the germline V gene are MNHEY and SVGAGI. The CDR3: CASSLESTGELFF. For the CDR3, the DNA is TGTGCCAGCAGTTTGGAGTCCACCGGGGAGCTGTTTTTT.

The chain employs TRBV10-3 and TRBJ2-3; tentatively, D is TRBD2 (5 bases). CDR1 and CDR2 (germline): ENHRY, SYGVKD. This CDR3 has 15 amino acids. Trimming shortened V by 6 bases and J by 7 bases, and 20 bases separated the two germline ends. The CDR3 region has the DNA TGTGCCATCAGGGAGGCTATTTCGGACTCGAATACGCAGTATTTT. Translating it yields CAIREAISDSNTQYF.

V gene TRBV25-1 combines with J gene TRBJ2-2; 7 positions agree with TRBD1. The V segment lost 5 bases and the J segment 2 bases; nucleotides outside the gene matches: 11. The germline CDR1 and CDR2 sequences are MGHDK and SYGVNS. The CDR3 consists of 17 residues. As DNA, the CDR3 is TGTGCCAGCAGTTCCCCGTTGGGGGACAGCAACACCGGGGAGCTGTTTTTT. Amino acid sequence: CASSSPLGDSNTGELFF.

The rearrangement links TRBV7-2 to TRBJ1-3; D may be TRBD1 (6 bases). CDR3 length: 15 amino acids. Germline V gene sequence: CDR1 SGHTA, CDR2 FQGNSA. V was shortened by 1 base and J by 4 bases, with 11 bases between the two germline ends. CDR3 in DNA: TGTGCCAGCAGCTTAGATGGGACATTCGGAAACACCATATATTTT. Its protein product is CASSLDGTFGNTIYF.

DNA for the CDR3: TGTGCCAGCAGCTTAACAGGGCTTCGCTATGGCTACACCTTC. Translation gives CASSLTGLRYGYTF. The V call is TRBV7-9, the J call TRBJ1-2; a possible D gene is TRBD1 (6 bases). Trimming took off 2 bases at V and 4 bases at J, with 11 bases between the two ends. CDR1 and CDR2 (germline): SEHNR, FQNEAQ (reference sequence). The CDR3 is made up of 14 amino acids.